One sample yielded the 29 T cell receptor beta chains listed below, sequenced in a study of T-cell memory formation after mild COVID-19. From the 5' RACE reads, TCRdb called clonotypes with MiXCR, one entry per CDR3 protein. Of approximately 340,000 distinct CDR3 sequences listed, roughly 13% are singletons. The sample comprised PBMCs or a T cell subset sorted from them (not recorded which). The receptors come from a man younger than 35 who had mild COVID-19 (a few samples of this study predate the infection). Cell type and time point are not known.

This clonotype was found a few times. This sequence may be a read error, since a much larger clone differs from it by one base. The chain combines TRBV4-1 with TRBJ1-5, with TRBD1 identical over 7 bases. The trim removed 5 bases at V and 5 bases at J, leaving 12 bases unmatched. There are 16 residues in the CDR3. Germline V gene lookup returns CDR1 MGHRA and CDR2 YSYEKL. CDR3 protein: CASSLRPGRGYQPQHF. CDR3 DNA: TGCGCCAGCAGCTTACGACCGGGCAGGGGGTATCAGCCCCAGCATTTT.

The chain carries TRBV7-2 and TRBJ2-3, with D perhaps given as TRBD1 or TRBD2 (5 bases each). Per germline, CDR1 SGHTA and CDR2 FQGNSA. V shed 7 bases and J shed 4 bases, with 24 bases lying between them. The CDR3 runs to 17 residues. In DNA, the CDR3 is TGTGCCAGCACCCAGATTTCGGGACGCCCAGACGCAGATACGCAGTATTTT. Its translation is CASTQISGRPDADTQYF. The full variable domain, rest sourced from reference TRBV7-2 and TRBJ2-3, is GAGVSQSPSNKVTEKGKDVELRCDPISGHTALYWYRQSLGQGLEFLIYFQGNSAPDKSGLPSDRFSAERTGGSVSTLTIQRTQQEDSAVYLCASTQISGRPDADTQYFGPGTRLTVL.

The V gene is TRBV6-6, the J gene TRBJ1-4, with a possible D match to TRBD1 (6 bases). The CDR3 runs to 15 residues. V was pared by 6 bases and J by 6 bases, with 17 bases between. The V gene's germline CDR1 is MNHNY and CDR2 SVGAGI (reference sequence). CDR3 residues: CASRGNRAEYEKLFF. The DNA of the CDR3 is TGTGCCAGCAGGGGTAACAGGGCCGAGTATGAAAAACTGTTTTTT.

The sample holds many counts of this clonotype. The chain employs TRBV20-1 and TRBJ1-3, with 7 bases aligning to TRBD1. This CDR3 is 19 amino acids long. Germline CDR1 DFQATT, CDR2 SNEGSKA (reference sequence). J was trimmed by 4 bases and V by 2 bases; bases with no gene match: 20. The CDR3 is CSARSPQGVPPSGGNTIYF. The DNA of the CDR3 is TGCAGTGCTAGATCCCCCCAGGGGGTGCCTCCCTCGGGGGGAAACACCATATATTTT.

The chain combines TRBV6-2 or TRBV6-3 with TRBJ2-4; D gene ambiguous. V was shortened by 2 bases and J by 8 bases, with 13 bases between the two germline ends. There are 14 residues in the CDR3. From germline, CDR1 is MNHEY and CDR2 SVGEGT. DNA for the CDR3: TGTGCCAGCAGTTACCATGTTTCTCAGGACATTCAGTACTTC. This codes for CASSYHVSQDIQYF.

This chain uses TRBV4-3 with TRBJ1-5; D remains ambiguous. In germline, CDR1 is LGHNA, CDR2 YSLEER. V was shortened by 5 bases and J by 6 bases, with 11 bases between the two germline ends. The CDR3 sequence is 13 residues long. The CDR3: CASSEVRAQPQHF. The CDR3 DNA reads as TGCGCCAGCAGCGAAGTGAGGGCTCAGCCCCAGCATTTT.

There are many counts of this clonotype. CDR3 in amino acids: CASSRDSVVLYEQYF. The CDR3 nucleotides are TGTGCCAGCAGCCGCGACTCGGTAGTCCTCTACGAGCAGTACTTC. The V and J genes are TRBV7-2 and TRBJ2-7; D gene uncertain. The CDR3 runs 15 residues. Germline loops: CDR1 SGHTA, CDR2 FQGNSA. Trimming pared 5 bases from V and 3 bases from J, leaving 17 bases between.

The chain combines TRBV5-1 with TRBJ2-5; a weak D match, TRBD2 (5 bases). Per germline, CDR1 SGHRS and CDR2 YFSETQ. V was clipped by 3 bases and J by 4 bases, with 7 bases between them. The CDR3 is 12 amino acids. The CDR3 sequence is CASSSEGETQYF. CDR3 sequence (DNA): TGCGCCAGCAGCTCAGAGGGAGAGACCCAGTACTTC.

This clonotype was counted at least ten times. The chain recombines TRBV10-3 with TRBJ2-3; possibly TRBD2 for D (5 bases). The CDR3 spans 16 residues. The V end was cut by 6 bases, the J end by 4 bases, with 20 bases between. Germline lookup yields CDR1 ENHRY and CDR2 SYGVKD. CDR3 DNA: TGTGCCATCAGCCCAGGAGGAGGTTCTCTGGCAGATACGCAGTATTTT. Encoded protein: CAISPGGGSLADTQYF.

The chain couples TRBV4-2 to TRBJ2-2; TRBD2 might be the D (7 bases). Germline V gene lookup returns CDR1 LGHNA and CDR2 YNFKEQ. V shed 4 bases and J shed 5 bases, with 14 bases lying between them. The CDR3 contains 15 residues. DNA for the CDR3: TGTGCCAGCAGCCTCGACAGGACTAGAACCGGGGAGCTGTTTTTT. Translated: CASSLDRTRTGELFF.

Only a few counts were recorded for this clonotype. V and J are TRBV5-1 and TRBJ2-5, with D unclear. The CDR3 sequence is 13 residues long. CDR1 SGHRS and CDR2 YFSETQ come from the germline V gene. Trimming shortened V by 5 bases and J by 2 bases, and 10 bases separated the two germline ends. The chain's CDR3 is CASSILGQETQYF. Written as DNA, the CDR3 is TGCGCCAGCAGTATTTTAGGACAAGAGACCCAGTACTTC.

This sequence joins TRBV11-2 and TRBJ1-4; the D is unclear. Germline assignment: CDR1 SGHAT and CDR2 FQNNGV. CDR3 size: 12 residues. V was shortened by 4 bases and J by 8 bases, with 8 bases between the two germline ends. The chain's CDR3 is CASSSVSEKLFF. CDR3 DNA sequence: TGTGCCAGCAGCTCCGTATCGGAAAAACTGTTTTTT.

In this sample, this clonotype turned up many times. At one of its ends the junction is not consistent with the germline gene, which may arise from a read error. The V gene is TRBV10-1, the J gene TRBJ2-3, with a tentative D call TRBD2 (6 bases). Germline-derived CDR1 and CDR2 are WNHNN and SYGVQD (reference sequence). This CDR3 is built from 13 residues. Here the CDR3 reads CASSTTSRDTQYF. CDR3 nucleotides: TGCGCCAGCAGCACTACTAGCAGAGATACGCAGTATTTT.

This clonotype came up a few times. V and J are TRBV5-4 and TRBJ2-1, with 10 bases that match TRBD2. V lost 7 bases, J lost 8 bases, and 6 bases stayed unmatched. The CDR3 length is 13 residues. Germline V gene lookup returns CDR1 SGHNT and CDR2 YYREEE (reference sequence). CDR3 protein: CASARGTSDEQFF. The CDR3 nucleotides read TGTGCCAGCGCTCGCGGGACTAGCGATGAGCAGTTCTTC. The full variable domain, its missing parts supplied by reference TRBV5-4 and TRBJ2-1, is ETGVTQSPTHLIKTRGQQVTLRCSSQSGHNTVSWYQQALGQGPQFIFQYYREEENGRGNFPPRFSGLQFPNYSSELNVNALELDDSALYLCASARGTSDEQFFGPGTRLTVL.

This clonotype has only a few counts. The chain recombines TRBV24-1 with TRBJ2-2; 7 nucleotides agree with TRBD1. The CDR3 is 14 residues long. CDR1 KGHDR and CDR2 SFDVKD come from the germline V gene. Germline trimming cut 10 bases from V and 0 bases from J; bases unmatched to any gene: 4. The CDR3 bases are TGTGCCACACAGGGGAGAGCGAACACCGGGGAGCTGTTTTTT. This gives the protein CATQGRANTGELFF.

CDR3 residues: CAWSGEYTDTQYF. In nucleotides, the CDR3 is TGTGCCTGGAGTGGGGAATACACAGATACGCAGTATTTT. The rearrangement joins TRBV30 to TRBJ2-3; D unresolved. The V end was cut by 1 base, the J end by 2 bases, with 7 bases between. Germline assignment: CDR1 GTSNPN and CDR2 SVGIG (reference sequence). The CDR3 loop spans 13 amino acids.

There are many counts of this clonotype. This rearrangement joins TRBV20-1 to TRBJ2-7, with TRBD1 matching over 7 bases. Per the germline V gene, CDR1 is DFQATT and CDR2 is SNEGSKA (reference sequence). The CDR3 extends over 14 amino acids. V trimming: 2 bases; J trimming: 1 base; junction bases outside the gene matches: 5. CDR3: CSARLQGESYEQYF. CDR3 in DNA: TGCAGTGCTAGACTCCAGGGGGAATCCTACGAGCAGTACTTC.

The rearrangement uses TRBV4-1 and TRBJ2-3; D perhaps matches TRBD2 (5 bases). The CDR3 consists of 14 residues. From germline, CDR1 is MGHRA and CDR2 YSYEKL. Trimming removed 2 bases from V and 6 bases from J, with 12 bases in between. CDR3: CASSQLAGGDTQYF. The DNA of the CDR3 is TGCGCCAGCAGCCAACTAGCCGGAGGCGATACGCAGTATTTT.

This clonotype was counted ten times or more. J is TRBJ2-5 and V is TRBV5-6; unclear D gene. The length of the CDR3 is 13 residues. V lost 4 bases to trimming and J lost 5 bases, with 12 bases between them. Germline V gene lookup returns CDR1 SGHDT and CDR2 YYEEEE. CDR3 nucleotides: TGTGCCAGCAGCCTTGTGGCTTCTGAGACCCAGTACTTC. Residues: CASSLVASETQYF.

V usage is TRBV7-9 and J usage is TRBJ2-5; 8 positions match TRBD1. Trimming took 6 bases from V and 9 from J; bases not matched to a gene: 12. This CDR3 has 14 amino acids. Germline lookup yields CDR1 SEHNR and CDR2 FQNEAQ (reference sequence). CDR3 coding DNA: TGTGCCAGCAGGCTGACAGGGGTAATAGATGCCCAGTACTTC. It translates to CASRLTGVIDAQYF. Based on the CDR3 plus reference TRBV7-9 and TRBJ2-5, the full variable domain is DTGVSQNPRHKITKRGQNVTFRCDPISEHNRLYWYRQTLGQGPEFLTYFQNEAQLEKSRLLSDRFSAERPKGSFSTLEIQRTEQGDSAMYLCASRLTGVIDAQYFGPGTRLLVL.

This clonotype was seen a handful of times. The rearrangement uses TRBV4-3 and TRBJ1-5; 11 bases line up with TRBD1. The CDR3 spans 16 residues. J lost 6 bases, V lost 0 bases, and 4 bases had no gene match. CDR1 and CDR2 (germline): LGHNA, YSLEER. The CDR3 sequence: CASSQEMGQGGQPQHF. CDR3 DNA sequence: TGCGCCAGCAGCCAAGAAATGGGACAGGGGGGTCAGCCCCAGCATTTT.

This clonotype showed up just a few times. The CDR3 coding sequence is TGTGCCAGCACCAACGAGGTTCTAGGCTACACCTTC. Translating it yields CASTNEVLGYTF. The chain combines TRBV6-2 or TRBV6-3 with TRBJ1-2; no firm D call. Germline values: CDR1 MNHEY, CDR2 SVGEGT. The CDR3 length is 12 residues. Trimming pared 7 bases from V and 8 bases from J, leaving 14 bases between.

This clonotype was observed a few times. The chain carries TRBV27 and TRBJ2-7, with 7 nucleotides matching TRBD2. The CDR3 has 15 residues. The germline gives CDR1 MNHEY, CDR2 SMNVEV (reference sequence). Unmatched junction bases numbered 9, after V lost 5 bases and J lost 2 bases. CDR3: CASSPLISGPYEQYF. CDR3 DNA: TGTGCCAGCAGTCCACTTATTAGCGGGCCCTACGAGCAGTACTTC.

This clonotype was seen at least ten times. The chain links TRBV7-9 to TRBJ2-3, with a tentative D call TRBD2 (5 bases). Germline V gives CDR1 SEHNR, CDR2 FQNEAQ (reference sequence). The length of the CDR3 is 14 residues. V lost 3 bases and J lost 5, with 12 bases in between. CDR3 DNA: TGTGCCAGCAGCTTTCGGGTCGCGGGAGATACGCAGTATTTT. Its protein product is CASSFRVAGDTQYF.

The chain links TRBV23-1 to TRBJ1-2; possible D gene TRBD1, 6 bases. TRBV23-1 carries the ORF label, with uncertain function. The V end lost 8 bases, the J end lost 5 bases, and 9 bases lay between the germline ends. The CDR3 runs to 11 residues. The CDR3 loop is CASVRGYGYTF. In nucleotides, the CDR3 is TGCGCCAGCGTCAGGGGTTATGGCTACACCTTC.

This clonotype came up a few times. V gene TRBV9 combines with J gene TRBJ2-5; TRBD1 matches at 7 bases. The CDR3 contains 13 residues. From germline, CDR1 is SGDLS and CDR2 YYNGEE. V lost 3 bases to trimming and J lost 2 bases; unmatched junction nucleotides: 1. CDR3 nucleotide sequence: TGTGCCAGCAGCGCGGGACAGCAAGAGACCCAGTACTTC. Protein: CASSAGQQETQYF.

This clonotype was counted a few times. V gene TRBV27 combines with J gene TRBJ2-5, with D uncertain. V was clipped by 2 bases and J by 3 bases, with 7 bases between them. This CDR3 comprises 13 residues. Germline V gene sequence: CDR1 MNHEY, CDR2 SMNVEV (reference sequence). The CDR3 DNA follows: TGTGCCAGCAGTTTAGCTACAGAAGAGACCCAGTACTTC. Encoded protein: CASSLATEETQYF.

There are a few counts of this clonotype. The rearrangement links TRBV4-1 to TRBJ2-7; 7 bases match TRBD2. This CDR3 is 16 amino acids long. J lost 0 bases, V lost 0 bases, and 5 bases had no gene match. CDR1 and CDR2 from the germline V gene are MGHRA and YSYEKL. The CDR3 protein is CASSQDAGGSSYEQYF. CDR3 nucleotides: TGCGCCAGCAGCCAAGATGCGGGCGGGAGCTCCTACGAGCAGTACTTC.

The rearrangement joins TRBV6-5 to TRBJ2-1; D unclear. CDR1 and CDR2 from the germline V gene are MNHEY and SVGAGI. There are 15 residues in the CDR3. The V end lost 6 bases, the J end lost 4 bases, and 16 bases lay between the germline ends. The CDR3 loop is CASRRTVGNYNEQFF. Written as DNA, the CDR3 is TGTGCCAGCAGACGCACGGTGGGGAATTACAATGAGCAGTTCTTC.